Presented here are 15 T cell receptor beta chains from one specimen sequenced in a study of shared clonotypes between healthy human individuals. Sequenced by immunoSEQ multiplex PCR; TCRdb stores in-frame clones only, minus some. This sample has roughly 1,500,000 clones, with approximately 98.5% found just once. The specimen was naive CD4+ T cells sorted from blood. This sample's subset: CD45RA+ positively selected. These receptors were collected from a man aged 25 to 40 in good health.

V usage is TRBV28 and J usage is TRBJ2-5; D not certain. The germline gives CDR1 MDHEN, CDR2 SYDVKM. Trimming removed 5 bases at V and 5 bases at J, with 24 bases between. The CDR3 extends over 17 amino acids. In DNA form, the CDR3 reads TGTGCCAGCAGTCCTGGGCGGCTGGGTTTTAGCAAGGAGACCCAGTACTTC. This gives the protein CASSPGRLGFSKETQYF.

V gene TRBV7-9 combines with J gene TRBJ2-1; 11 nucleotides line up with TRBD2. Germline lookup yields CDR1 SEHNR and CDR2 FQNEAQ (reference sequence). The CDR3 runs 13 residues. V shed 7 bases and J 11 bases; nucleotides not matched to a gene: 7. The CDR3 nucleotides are TGTGCCAGCACCGGGACTAGCGGTTATAAGCAGTTCTTC. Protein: CASTGTSGYKQFF.

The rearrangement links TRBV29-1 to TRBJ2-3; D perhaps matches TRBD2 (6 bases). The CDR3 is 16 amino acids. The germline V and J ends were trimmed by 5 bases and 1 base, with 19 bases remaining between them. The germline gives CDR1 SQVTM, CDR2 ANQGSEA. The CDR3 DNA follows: TGCAGCGTTTTCTCTATTTTTAGCGGAGGCACAGATACGCAGTATTTT. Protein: CSVFSIFSGGTDTQYF.

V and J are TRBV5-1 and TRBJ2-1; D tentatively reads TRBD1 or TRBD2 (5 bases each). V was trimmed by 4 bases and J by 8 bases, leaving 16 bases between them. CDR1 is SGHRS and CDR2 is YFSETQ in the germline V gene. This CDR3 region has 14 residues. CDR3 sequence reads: CASSPGTPGHEQFF. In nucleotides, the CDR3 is TGCGCCAGCAGCCCCGGGACCCCAGGGCATGAGCAGTTCTTC.

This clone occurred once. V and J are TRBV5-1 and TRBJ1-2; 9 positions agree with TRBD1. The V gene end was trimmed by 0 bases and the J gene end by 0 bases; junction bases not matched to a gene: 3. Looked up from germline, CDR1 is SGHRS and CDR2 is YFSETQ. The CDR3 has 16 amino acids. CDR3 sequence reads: CASSLGGDRANYGYTF. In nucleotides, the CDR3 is TGCGCCAGCAGCTTGGGTGGGGACAGGGCTAACTATGGCTACACCTTC.

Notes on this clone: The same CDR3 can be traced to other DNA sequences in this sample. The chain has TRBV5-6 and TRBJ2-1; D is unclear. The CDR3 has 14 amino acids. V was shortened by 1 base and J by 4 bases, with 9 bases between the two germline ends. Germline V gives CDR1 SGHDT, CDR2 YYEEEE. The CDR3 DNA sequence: TGTGCCAGCAGCTTGCCTAGGGTTTACAATGAGCAGTTCTTC. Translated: CASSLPRVYNEQFF.

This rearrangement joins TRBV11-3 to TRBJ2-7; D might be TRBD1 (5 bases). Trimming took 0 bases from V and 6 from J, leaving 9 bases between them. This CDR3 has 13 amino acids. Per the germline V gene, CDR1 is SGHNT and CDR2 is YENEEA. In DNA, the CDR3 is TGTGCCAGCAGCTTAGATGACAGCCGCGAGCAGTACTTC. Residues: CASSLDDSREQYF.

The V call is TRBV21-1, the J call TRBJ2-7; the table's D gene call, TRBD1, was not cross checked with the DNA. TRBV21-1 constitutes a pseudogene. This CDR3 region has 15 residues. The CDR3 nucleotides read TGTGCCAGCACCTCTCAGGGGGTCTTCTCCTACGAGCAGTACTTC. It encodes CASTSQGVFSYEQYF.

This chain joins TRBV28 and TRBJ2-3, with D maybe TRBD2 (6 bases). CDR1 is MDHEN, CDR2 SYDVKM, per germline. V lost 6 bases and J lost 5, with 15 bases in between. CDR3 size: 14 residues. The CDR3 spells CASRSVTGEDTQYF. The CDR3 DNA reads TGTGCCAGCAGATCCGTCACGGGGGAAGATACGCAGTATTTT. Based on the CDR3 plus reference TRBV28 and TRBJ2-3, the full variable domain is DVKVTQSSRYLVKRTGEKVFLECVQDMDHENMFWYRQDPGLGLRLIYFSYDVKMKEKGDIPEGYSVSREKKERFSLILESASTNQTSMYLCASRSVTGEDTQYFGPGTRLTVL.

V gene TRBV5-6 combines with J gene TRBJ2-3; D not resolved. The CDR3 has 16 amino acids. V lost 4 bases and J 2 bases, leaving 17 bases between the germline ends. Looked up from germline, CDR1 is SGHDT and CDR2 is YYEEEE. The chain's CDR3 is CASSPRLEFYTDTQYF. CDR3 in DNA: TGTGCCAGCAGCCCGCGGCTGGAGTTTTACACAGATACGCAGTATTTT.

This CDR3 reads CASHGLSPTYNEQFF. The CDR3 DNA reads as TGTGCCAGTCACGGACTGTCCCCGACTTACAATGAGCAGTTCTTC. The genes are TRBV6-6 and TRBJ2-1; D is perhaps TRBD2 (5 bases). CDR3 length: 15 residues. Trimming pared 9 bases from V and 4 bases from J, leaving 19 bases between. CDR1 MNHNY and CDR2 SVGAGI come from the germline V gene (reference sequence).

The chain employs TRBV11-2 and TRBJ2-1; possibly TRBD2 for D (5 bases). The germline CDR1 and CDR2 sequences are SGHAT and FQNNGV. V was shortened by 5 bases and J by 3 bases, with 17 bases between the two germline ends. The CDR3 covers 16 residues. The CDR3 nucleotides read TGTGCCAGCAGCCCCCGAGGGCGCCTTCTCTACAATGAGCAGTTCTTC. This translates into CASSPRGRLLYNEQFF.

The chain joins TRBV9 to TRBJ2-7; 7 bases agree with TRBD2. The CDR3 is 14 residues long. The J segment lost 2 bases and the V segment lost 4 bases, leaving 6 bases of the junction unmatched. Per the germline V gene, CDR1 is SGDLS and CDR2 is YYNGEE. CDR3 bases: TGTGCCAGCAGCCCCCGGGAGGCCCCCTACGAGCAGTACTTC. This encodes CASSPREAPYEQYF.

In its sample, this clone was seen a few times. The CDR3 nucleotides are TGTGCCATTTCAGGGGAGAGCAATCAGCCCCAGCATTTT. This translates into CAISGESNQPQHF. The V call is TRBV2, the J call TRBJ1-5; D possibly corresponds to TRBD1 (6 bases). Germline V gene sequence: CDR1 SNHLY, CDR2 FYNNEI. The length of the CDR3 is 13 residues. V was cut by 10 bases and J by 1 base, with 11 bases left in between.

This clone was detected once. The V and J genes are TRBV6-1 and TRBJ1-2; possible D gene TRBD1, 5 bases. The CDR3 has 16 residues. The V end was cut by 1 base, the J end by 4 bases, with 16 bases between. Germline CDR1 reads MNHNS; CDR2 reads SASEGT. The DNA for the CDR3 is TGTGCCAGCAGTGAAGTAAATTCTGGGGGGAGCTATGGCTACACCTTC. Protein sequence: CASSEVNSGGSYGYTF.